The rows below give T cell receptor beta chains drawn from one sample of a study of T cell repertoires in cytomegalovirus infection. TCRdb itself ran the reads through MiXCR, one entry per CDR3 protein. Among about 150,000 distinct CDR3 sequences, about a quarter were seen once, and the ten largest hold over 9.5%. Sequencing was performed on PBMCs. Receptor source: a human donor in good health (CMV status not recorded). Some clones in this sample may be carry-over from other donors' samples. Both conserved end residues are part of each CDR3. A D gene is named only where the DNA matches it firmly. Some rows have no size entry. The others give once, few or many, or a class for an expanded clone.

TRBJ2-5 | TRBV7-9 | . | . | TGTGCCAGCAGCCCGAAGACAGCGCTAAGCCAAGAGACCCAGTACTTC | CASSPKTALSQETQYF
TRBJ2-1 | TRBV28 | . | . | TGTGCCAGCAGCTTGAATGAGCAGTTCTTC | CASSLNEQFF
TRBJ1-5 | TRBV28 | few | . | TGTGCCAGCTCGATATTATTTCAGCCCCAGCATTTT | CASSILFQPQHF
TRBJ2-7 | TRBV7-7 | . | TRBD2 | TGTGCTAGCAGCCCCGGGAGGGCTACCGAGCAGTACTTC | CASSPGRATEQYF
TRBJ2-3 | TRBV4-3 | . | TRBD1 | TGCGCCAGCAGCCAACTCCCGGGACAGGCGCTTCAGTATTTT | CASSQLPGQALQYF
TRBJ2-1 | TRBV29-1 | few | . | TGCAGCGTACAAGAGGTAACAGGCGCCTTTAAGCAGTTCTTC | CSVQEVTGAFKQFF
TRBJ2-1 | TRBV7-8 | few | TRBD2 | TGTGCCAGCACCGGGACTAGCGGGAGCGGTTTGCGTGAGCAGTTCTTC | CASTGTSGSGLREQFF
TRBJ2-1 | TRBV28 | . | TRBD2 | TGTGCCAGCCTTGGACTAGCGGGAAGGAATGAGCAGTTCTTC | CASLGLAGRNEQFF
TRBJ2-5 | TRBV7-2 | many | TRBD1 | TGTGCCAGCAGCTTGACAGGGGGCATGGAGACCCAGTACTTC | CASSLTGGMETQYF
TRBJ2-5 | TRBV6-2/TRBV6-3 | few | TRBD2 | TGTGCCAGCAGTACTAGCGGGACCATCCCGGCGGAGACCCAGTACTTC | CASSTSGTIPAETQYF
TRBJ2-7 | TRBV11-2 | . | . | TGTGGCAGCAGCCAGTCAGAGGCCCCCTCCTACGAGCAGTACTTC | CGSSQSEAPSYEQYF
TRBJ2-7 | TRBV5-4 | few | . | TGTGCCAGCAGCTGGGGGGCGGGGGCGGACGAGCAGTACTTC | CASSWGAGADEQYF
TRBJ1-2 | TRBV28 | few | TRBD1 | TGTGCCAGCAGTTTTGGACAGGGGATGTGGGGCTACACCTTC | CASSFGQGMWGYTF
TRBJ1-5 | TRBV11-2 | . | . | TGTGCCAGCAGCTTCCCTACTCGGTTT | CASSFPTRF
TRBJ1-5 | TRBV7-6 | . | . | TGTGCCAGCAGCGCCGACCAGAATCAGCCCCAGCATTTT | CASSADQNQPQHF
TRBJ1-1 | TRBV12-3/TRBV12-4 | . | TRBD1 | TGTGCCAGCAGTTTAGGGGACAGGGGAACTGAAGCTTTCTTT | CASSLGDRGTEAFF
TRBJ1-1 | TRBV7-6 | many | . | TGTGCCAGCAGTATGGGGGGGGAAGCCTCCTTCCGAACTGAAGCTTTCTTT | CASSMGGEASFRTEAFF
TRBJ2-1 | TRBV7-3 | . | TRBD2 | TGTGCCAGCAGCTTACTTGCGGGAGTGTCCTACAATGAGCAGTTCTTC | CASSLLAGVSYNEQFF
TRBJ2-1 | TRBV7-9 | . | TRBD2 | TGTGCCAGCAGCTTAGTAGCGGGAGGGCGGAATGAGCAGTTCTTC | CASSLVAGGRNEQFF
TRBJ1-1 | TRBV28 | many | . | TGTGCCAGCAGAGTCGGGCAGGCTGAAGCTTTCTTT | CASRVGQAEAFF
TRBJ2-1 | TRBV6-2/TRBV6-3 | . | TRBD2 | TGTGCCAGCAGCTGGGGGGGAGGCGGGGAGCAGTTCTTC | CASSWGGGGEQFF
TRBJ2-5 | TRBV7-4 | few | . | TGTGCCAGCAGCGGGTCCGGGGAGAGGGGGGAGACCCAGTACTTC | CASSGSGERGETQYF
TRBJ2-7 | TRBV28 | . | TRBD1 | TGTGCCAGCACCGGGACAGGGGGGTACTACGAGCAGTACTTC | CASTGTGGYYEQYF
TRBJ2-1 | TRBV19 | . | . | TGTGCCAGTAGTATAACTCGGTCCAATGAGCAGTTCTTC | CASSITRSNEQFF
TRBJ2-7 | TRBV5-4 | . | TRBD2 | TGTGCCAGCAGCGACGGGGGGGATAGCTCCTACGAGCAGTACTTC | CASSDGGDSSYEQYF
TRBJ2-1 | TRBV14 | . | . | TGTGCCAGCAGCCAAGATTTGGACAATGAGCAGTTCTTC | CASSQDLDNEQFF
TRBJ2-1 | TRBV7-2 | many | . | TGTGCCAGCAGCTCCCCCTTGGGGGGGGCTTCCAATGAGCAGTTCTTC | CASSSPLGGASNEQFF
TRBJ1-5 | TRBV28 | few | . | TGTGCCAGCAGTCTTCGTGACAGGTACAATCAGCCCCAGCATTTT | CASSLRDRYNQPQHF
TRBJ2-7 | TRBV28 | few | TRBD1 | TGTGCCAGCCAAGAGACAGGGATGAACTCCGAGCAGTACTTC | CASQETGMNSEQYF
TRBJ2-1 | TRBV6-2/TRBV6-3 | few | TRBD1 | TGTGCCAGCAGTTCATCCCGGGCCCCGGGACAGGGAGGGCATGAGCAGTTCTTC | CASSSSRAPGQGGHEQFF
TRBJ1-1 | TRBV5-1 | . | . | TGCGCCAGCAGCTTGGTAGCCGGGTCGAACACTGAAGCTTACTTT | CASSLVAGSNTEAYF
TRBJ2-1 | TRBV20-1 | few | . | TGCAGTGGTCAGTTTATGAATGAGCAGTTCTTC | CSGQFMNEQFF
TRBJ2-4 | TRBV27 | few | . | TGTGCCAGCAGTCCCGGGGCAGGGAATGGACCCAAAAACATTCAGTACTTC | CASSPGAGNGPKNIQYF
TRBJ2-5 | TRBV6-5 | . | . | TGTGCCAGCAGTTACGACAGCCTTCGGGAGACCCAGTACTTC | CASSYDSLRETQYF
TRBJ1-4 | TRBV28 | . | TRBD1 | TGTGCCAGCAGTTTGACAGGGTTTGCCGTCACAACTAATGAAAAACTGTTTTTT | CASSLTGFAVTTNEKLFF
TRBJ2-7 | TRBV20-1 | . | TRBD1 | TGCAGTGCTCAACCCGGGACAGTTAACTACGAGCTGTACTTC | CSAQPGTVNYELYF
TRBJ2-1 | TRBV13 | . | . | TGTGCCAGCAGCTTTATAGGGAAGGGCAATGAGCAGTTCTTC | CASSFIGKGNEQFF
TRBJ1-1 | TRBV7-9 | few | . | TGTGCCAGCAGCCAACAGGGAGACCACACTGAAGCTTTCTTT | CASSQQGDHTEAFF
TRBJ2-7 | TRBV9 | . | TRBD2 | TGTGCCAGCAGCGTCAGTAGCGGGAGGGCCTACGAGCAGTACTTC | CASSVSSGRAYEQYF
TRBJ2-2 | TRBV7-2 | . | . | TGTGCCAGCAGCTTAGGTCTGGGGGCGAACACCGGGGAGCTGTTTTTT | CASSLGLGANTGELFF
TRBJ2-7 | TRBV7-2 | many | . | TGTGCCAGCAGCGCCCAGGTGGGGTGGCAGGAGCAGTACTTC | CASSAQVGWQEQYF
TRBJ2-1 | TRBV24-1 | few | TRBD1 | TGTGCCACCAGTGATCCGCAACCCGGGACAGAGGGTAATGAGCAGTTCTTC | CATSDPQPGTEGNEQFF
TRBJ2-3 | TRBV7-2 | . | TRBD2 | TGTGCCAGCAGACAAAGCGGGGGGGCGACAGATACGCAGTATTTT | CASRQSGGATDTQYF
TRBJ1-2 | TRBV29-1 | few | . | TGCAGCGTTGAACAGGCCTATGGCTACACCTTC | CSVEQAYGYTF
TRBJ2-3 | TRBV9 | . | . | TGTGCCAGCAGCGTCGGGCTGAGCACAGATACGCAGTATTTT | CASSVGLSTDTQYF
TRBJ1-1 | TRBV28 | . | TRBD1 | TGTGCCAGCAGTTTACGGGCAGGGGGCCCTGAAGCTTTCTTT | CASSLRAGGPEAFF
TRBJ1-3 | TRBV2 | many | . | TGTGCCAGCAGTGAACCCAGGGCTGGAAACACCATATATTTT | CASSEPRAGNTIYF
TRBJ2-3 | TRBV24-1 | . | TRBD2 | TGTGCCACCAGTGAACCCGCGGGAGGGCCATCAGATACGCAGTATTTT | CATSEPAGGPSDTQYF
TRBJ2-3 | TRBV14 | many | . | TGTGCCAGCAGCCAAGGTCAGGGATTCGCCACAGATACGCAGTATTTT | CASSQGQGFATDTQYF
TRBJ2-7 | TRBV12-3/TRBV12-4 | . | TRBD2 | TGTGCCAGCAGTCCGGGGGGAGGGGAGCAGTACTTC | CASSPGGGEQYF
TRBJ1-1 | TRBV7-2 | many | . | TGTGCCAGCAGCCCCAGGTGGGGAGCTGAAGCTTTCTTT | CASSPRWGAEAFF